This T cell receptor (beta chain) was profiled in a study of blood T cell repertoires in COVID-19. Looking at the study overall: The analysed material was cDNA or gDNA that came from T cells, B-cell-depleted T cells, or PBMCs.

Original methodology: Using reference gene primer amplification, nucleated cell counts were estimated. Clones were sequenced by immunoSEQ multiplex PCR, and TCRdb holds only the in-frame ones, with some missing. V and J calls and clone size are those listed in that table; D and trimming were worked out from the DNA. This sample has approximately 170,000 clones, with around 84% found just once. This clone was seen a few times. Trimming removed 4 bases from V and 5 bases from J, with 8 bases in between. This CDR3 has 12 amino acids. Germline V CDR1 and CDR2: SGHTA, FQGNSA. The sequenced material came from PBMCs or T cells enriched from blood (not recorded which). This TCR derives from a woman in her forties or fifties who had recovered from COVID-19. The chain uses TRBV7-2 and TRBJ2-5; maybe TRBD2 (6 bases). CDR3 in amino acids: CASSSGRETQYF. The CDR3 bases are TGTGCCAGCAGCTCTGGGAGGGAGACCCAGTACTTC.